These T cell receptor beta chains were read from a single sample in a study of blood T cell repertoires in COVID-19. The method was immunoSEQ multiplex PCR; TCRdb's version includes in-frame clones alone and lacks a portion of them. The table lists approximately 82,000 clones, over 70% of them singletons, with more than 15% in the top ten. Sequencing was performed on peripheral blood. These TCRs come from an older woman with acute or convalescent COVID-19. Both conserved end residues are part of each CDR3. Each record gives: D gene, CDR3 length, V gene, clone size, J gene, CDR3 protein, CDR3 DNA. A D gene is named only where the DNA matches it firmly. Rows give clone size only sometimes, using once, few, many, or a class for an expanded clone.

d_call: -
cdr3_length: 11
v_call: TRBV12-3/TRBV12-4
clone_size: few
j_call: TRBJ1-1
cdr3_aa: CASGLRAEAFF
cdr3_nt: TGTGCCAGCGGCCTACGGGCTGAAGCTTTCTTT

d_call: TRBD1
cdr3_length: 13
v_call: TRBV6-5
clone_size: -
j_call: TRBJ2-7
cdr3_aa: CASRPTGGGEQYF
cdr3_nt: TGTGCCAGCAGACCGACAGGGGGGGGCGAGCAGTACTTC

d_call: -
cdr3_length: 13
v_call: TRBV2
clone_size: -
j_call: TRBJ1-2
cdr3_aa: CASSDDSEYGYTF
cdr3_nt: TGTGCCAGCAGTGACGACAGCGAATATGGCTACACCTTC

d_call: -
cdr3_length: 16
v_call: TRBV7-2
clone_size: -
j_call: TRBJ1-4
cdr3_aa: CASSLGQAATNEKLFF
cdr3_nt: TGTGCCAGCAGCTTGGGGCAGGCGGCAACTAATGAAAAACTGTTTTTT

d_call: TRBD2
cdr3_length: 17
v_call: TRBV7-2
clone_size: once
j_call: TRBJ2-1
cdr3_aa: CASSLVPPGLAGIEQFF
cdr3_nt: TGTGCCAGCAGCTTAGTCCCCCCGGGACTAGCGGGAATTGAGCAGTTCTTC

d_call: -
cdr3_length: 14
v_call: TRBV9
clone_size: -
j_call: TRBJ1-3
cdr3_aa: CASSDGSSGNTIYF
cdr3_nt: TGTGCCAGCAGCGACGGTTCCTCTGGAAACACCATATATTTT

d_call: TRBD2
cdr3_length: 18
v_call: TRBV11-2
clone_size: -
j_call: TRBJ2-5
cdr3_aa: CASSPVALSGGQKETQYF
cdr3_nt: TGTGCCAGCAGTCCCGTGGCTCTTAGCGGGGGACAAAAAGAGACCCAGTACTTC

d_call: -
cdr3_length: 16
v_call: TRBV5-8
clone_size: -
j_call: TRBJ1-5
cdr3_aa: CASSLRGSGGNQPQHF
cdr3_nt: TGTGCCAGCAGCTTGAGGGGGTCAGGGGGCAATCAGCCCCAGCATTTT

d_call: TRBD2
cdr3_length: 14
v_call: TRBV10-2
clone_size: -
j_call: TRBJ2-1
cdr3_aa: CASSGSSGYNEQFF
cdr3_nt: TGCGCCAGCAGTGGTTCTAGCGGTTACAATGAGCAGTTCTTC

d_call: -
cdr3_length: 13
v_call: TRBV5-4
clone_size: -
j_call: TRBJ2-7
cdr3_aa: CASSLWGPDEQYF
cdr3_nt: TGTGCCAGCAGCCTCTGGGGGCCGGACGAGCAGTACTTC

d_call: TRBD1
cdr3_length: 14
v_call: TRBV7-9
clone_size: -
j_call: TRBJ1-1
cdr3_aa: CASSYQQGYTEAFF
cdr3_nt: TGTGCCAGCAGCTATCAACAGGGGTACACTGAAGCTTTCTTT

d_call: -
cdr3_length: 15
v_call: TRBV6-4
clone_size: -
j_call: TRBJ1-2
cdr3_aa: CASSIGAGAVYGYTF
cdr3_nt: TGTGCCAGCTCCATTGGCGCAGGGGCCGTCTATGGCTACACCTTC

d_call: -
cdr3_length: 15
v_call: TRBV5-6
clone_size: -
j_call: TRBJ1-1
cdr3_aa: CASREQGGMNTEAFF
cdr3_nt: TGTGCCAGCAGGGAGCAGGGAGGAATGAACACTGAAGCTTTCTTT

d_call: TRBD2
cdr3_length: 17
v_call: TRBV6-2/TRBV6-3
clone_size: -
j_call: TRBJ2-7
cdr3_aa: CASSYSNVAGDLYEQYF
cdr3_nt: TGTGCCAGCAGTTACTCGAACGTAGCGGGTGACTTGTACGAGCAGTACTTC

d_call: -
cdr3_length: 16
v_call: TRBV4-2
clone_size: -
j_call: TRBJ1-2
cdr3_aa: CASSQDPARGSYGYTF
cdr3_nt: TGTGCCAGCAGCCAAGATCCTGCCCGGGGGAGCTATGGCTACACCTTC

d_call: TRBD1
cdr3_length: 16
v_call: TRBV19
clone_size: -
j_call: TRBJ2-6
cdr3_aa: CASSRDRGAGANVLTF
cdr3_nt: TGTGCCAGTAGCCGGGACAGGGGCGCTGGGGCCAACGTCCTGACTTTC

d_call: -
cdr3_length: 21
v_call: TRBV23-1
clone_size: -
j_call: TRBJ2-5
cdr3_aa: CASSTSGGPRVVGRAWETQYF
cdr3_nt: -

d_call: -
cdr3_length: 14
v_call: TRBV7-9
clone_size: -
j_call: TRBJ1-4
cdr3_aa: CASSLGQLNEKLFF
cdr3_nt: TGTGCCAGCAGCTTGGGGCAGCTTAATGAAAAACTGTTTTTT

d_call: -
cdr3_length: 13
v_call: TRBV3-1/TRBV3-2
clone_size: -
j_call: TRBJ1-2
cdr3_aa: CASSPLGDYGYTF
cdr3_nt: TGTGCCAGCAGCCCCCTAGGTGACTATGGCTACACCTTC

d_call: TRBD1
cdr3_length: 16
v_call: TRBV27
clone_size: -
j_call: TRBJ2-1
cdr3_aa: CASSSRQGVGYNEQFF
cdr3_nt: TGTGCCAGCAGTTCCCGACAGGGGGTAGGGTACAATGAGCAGTTCTTC

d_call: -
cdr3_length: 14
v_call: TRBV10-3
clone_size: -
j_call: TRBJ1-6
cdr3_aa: CAINTGTLNSPLHF
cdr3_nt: TGTGCCATCAATACAGGGACCCTTAATTCACCCCTCCACTTT

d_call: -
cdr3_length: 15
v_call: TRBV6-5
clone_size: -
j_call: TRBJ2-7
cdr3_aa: CASSRQGHIFDEQYF
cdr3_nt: TGTGCCAGCAGTCGCCAGGGACACATCTTTGACGAGCAGTACTTC

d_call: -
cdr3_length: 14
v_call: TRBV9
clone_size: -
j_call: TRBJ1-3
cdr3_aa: CASSVDSLGNTIYF
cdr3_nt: TGTGCCAGCAGCGTAGACAGCTTAGGAAACACCATATATTTT

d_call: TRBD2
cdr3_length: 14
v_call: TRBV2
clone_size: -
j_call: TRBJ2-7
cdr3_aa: CASSEVAGGPGQYF
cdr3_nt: TGTGCCAGCAGTGAGGTAGCGGGGGGCCCCGGGCAGTACTTC

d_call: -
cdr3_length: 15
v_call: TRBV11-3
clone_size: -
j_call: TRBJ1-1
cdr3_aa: CASSAKQGERSEAFF
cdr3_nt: TGTGCCAGCAGCGCCAAACAGGGCGAGCGGTCTGAAGCTTTCTTT

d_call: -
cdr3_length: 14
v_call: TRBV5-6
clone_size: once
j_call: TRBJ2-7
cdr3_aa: CASSLQGSYYEQYF
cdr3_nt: TGTGCCAGCAGCCTGCAGGGCTCCTACTACGAGCAGTACTTC

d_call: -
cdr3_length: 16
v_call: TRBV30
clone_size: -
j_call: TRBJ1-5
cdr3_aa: CAWSVTRPGGNQPQHF
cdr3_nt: TGTGCCTGGAGTGTCACCCGCCCGGGGGGCAATCAGCCCCAGCATTTT

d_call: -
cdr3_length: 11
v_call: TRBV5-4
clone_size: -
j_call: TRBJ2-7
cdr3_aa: CASSLSLEQYF
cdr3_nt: TGTGCCAGCAGCCTCTCCCTCGAGCAGTACTTC

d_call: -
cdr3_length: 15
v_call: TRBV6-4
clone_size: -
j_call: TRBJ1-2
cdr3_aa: CASSATSFGPGGYTF
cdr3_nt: TGTGCCAGCAGCGCTACGTCCTTCGGCCCGGGTGGCTACACCTTC

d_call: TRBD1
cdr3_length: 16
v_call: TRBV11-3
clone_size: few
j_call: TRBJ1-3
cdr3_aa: CASSLAGQVAGNTIYF
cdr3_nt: TGTGCCAGCAGCTTAGCGGGACAGGTGGCTGGAAACACCATATATTTT

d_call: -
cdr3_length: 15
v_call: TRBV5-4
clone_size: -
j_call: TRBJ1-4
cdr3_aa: CASSLGQPTNEKLFF
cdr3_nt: TGTGCCAGCAGCTTGGGACAGCCAACTAATGAAAAACTGTTTTTT

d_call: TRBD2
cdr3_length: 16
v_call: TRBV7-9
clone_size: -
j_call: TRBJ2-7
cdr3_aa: CASSWTSGTRWSEQYF
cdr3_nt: TGTGCCAGCAGCTGGACTAGCGGGACTAGGTGGAGCGAGCAGTACTTC

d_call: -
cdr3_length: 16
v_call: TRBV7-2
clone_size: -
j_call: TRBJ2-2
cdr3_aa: CASSPNGLLNTGELFF
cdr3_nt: TGTGCCAGCAGCCCTAACGGACTACTCAACACCGGGGAGCTGTTTTTT

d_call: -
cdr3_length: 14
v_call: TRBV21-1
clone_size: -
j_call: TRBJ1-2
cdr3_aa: CASDGVQGFYGYTF
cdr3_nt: TGTGCCAGCGATGGAGTACAGGGGTTCTATGGCTACACCTTC

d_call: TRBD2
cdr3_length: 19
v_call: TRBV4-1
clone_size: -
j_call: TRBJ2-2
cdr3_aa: CASSQDLLAGAPSTGELFF
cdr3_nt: TGCGCCAGCAGCCAAGATCTTCTAGCGGGGGCTCCGAGCACCGGGGAGCTGTTTTTT

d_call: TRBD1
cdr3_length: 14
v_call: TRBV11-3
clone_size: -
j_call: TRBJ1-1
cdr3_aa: CASRRDSLNTEAFF
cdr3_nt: TGTGCCAGCAGAAGGGACAGCCTGAACACTGAAGCTTTCTTT

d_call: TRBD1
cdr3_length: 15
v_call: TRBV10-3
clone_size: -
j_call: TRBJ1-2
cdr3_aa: CAIRVEGQGAYGYTF
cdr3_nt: TGTGCCATCAGGGTCGAGGGACAGGGAGCCTATGGCTACACCTTC

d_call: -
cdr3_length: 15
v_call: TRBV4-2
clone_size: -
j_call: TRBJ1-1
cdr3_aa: CASSQARTGNTEAFF
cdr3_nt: TGTGCCAGCAGCCAAGCAAGGACGGGAAACACTGAAGCTTTCTTT

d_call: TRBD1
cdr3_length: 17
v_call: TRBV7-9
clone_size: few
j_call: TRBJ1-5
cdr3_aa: CASSLGAGTGGTQPQHF
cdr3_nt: TGTGCCAGCAGCTTAGGGGCCGGGACAGGGGGAACTCAGCCCCAGCATTTT

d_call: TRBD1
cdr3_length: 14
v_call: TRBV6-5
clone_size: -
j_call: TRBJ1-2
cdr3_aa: CASSYLGGDRGYTF
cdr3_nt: TGTGCCAGCAGTTACTTAGGGGGCGACCGTGGCTACACCTTC

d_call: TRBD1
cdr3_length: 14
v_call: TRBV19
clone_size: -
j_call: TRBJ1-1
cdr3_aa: CASSPSGGETEAFF
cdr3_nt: TGTGCCAGTAGTCCCTCAGGGGGCGAGACTGAAGCTTTCTTT

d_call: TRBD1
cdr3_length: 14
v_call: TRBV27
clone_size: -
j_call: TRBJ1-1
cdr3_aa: CASSSRGPEIEAFF
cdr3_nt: TGTGCCAGCAGTTCCAGGGGGCCTGAGATTGAAGCTTTCTTT

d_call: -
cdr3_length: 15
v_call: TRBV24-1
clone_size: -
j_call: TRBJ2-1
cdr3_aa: CATSDFRGTGDEQFF
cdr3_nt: TGTGCCACCAGTGACTTCAGGGGTACCGGGGATGAGCAGTTCTTC